Below are 4 T cell receptor beta chains sequenced from a single sample in a study of T cell repertoires in cytomegalovirus infection. Each CDR3 protein gets one entry after TCRdb re-called the reads with MiXCR. Here the sample spans approximately 200,000 distinct CDR3 sequences, 28% being singletons. Sample: PBMCs. All receptors derive from a human donor in good health (CMV status not recorded). Some clones in this sample may be carry-over from other donors' samples.

This clonotype was seen many times. The chain recombines TRBV7-2 with TRBJ2-1; TRBD1 aligns across 7 bases. This CDR3 has 13 residues. With V trimmed by 6 bases and J by 4 bases, 3 bases remained unmatched. Per germline, CDR1 SGHTA and CDR2 FQGNSA. Here the CDR3 reads CASRTGLYNEQFF. As DNA, the CDR3 is TGTGCCAGCAGGACAGGGTTATACAATGAGCAGTTCTTC.

The sample holds a few counts of this clonotype. V is TRBV19 and J is TRBJ2-7; 11 bases fit TRBD2. V lost 5 bases and J lost 2; bases outside the gene matches: 2. Germline CDR1 is LNHDA and CDR2 is SQIVND (reference sequence). The CDR3 loop spans 14 amino acids. CDR3 region: CASSRTSGPYEQYF. CDR3 in DNA: TGTGCCAGTAGTCGGACTAGCGGGCCCTACGAGCAGTACTTC.

There are many counts of this clonotype. V usage is TRBV7-2 and J usage is TRBJ1-2, with D unresolved. Looked up from germline, CDR1 is SGHTA and CDR2 is FQGNSA. Trimming cost V 3 bases and J 5 bases, with 10 bases left between them. CDR3 length equals 13 residues. For the CDR3, the DNA is TGTGCCAGCAGCTTGGACGAGCTATATGGCTACACCTTC. Translating it yields CASSLDELYGYTF.

The rearrangement uses TRBV2 and TRBJ2-2; D possibly corresponds to TRBD2 (6 bases). Germline assignment: CDR1 SNHLY and CDR2 FYNNEI. The CDR3 is 15 residues long. V lost 8 bases and J lost 5, with 18 bases in between. The CDR3 reads CASRTTGVFTGELFF. Written as DNA, the CDR3 is TGTGCCAGCCGGACCACGGGGGTCTTTACCGGGGAGCTGTTTTTT.